This entry lists 23 T cell receptor beta chains sequenced from one sample in a study of cytomegalovirus exposure and HLA in healthy donors. The PCR had 60 Vbeta and 13 Jbeta primers. Profiled with immunoSEQ multiplex PCR; TCRdb holds only in-frame clones, not every one. The sample has roughly 110,000 clones, 74% seen once. The specimen sequenced was PBMCs. The receptors originated from a woman between 40 and 50 years old in good health and CMV-seropositive.

This rearrangement joins TRBV15 to TRBJ2-7; 9 nucleotides agree with TRBD1. V lost 1 base, J lost 4 bases, and 5 bases stayed unmatched. Germline lookup yields CDR1 LNHNV and CDR2 YYDKDF (reference sequence). The CDR3 sequence is 15 residues long. Written as DNA, the CDR3 is TGTGCCACCAGCAGAGCACCGGGACAGGGATACGAGCAGTACTTC. It translates to CATSRAPGQGYEQYF. The full variable domain, with the rest looked up from reference TRBV15 and TRBJ2-7, is DAMVIQNPRYQVTQFGKPVTLSCSQTLNHNVMYWYQQKSSQAPKLLFHYYDKDFNNEADTPDNFQSRRPNTSFCFLDIRSPGLGDTAMYLCATSRAPGQGYEQYFGPGTRLTVT.

The CDR3 here is CASSVGGRTEAFF. CDR3 sequence (DNA): TGTGCCAGCAGCGTAGGGGGGAGGACTGAAGCTTTCTTT. The chain employs TRBV9 and TRBJ1-1; D perhaps matches TRBD1 (5 bases). V was clipped by 0 bases and J by 5 bases, with 8 bases between them. From germline, CDR1 is SGDLS and CDR2 YYNGEE. The CDR3 contains 13 residues.

This clone was found once. The chain couples TRBV19 to TRBJ1-1, with 9 bases lining up with TRBD1. The CDR3 totals 14 residues. The V and J ends lost 7 bases and 2 bases, in that order; junction bases with no gene match: 5. CDR1 is LNHDA, CDR2 SQIVND, per germline (reference sequence). The DNA for the CDR3 is TGTGCCAGTATACAGGGGGCTATCAACACTGAAGCTTTCTTT. Translation: CASIQGAINTEAFF.

This chain links TRBV6-5 with TRBJ1-1; the match to TRBD1 covers 8 bases. Losses at the gene ends were 6 bases for V and 1 base for J; bases not matched to a gene: 4. Germline values: CDR1 MNHEY, CDR2 SVGAGI. The CDR3 consists of 14 residues. This CDR3 reads CASRSQGGNTEAFF. CDR3 nucleotide sequence: TGTGCCAGCAGGTCACAGGGGGGGAACACTGAAGCTTTCTTT.

The chain is built from TRBV19 and TRBJ2-7; 8 bases map to TRBD1. Germline trimming cut 8 bases from V and 6 bases from J; bases unmatched to any gene: 12. The length of the CDR3 is 14 residues. Germline CDR1 is LNHDA and CDR2 is SQIVND (reference sequence). In nucleotides, the CDR3 is TGTGCCAGTCAATTCCGGGACAGGAGCGGCGAGCAGTACTTC. Amino acids: CASQFRDRSGEQYF.

The rearrangement uses TRBV7-3 and TRBJ2-6, with D possibly matching TRBD2 (5 bases). Germline CDR1 and CDR2: SGHTA and FQGTGA. This CDR3 region has 16 residues. With 6 bases removed from V and 0 bases from J, the gap between germline ends came to 12 bases. For the CDR3, the DNA is TGTGCCAGCAGTATTACCGGGATCTCTGGGGCCAACGTCCTGACTTTC. It is translated as CASSITGISGANVLTF.

This chain links TRBV9 with TRBJ1-1; D is ambiguous. In germline, CDR1 is SGDLS, CDR2 YYNGEE. V was pared by 0 bases and J by 7 bases, with 10 bases between. There are 13 residues in the CDR3. The CDR3 DNA sequence: TGTGCCAGCAGCGTAGGCGTGGGAGGTGAAGCTTTCTTT. It encodes CASSVGVGGEAFF. The entire variable domain, with the rest obtained from reference TRBV9 and TRBJ1-1, is as follows: DSGVTQTPKHLITATGQRVTLRCSPRSGDLSVYWYQQSLDQGLQFLIQYYNGEERAKGNILERFSAQQFPDLHSELNLSSLELGDSALYFCASSVGVGGEAFFGQGTRLTVV.

The CDR3 protein is CASSPGQGASPLHF. In DNA, the CDR3 is TGTGCCAGCAGCCCCGGACAGGGGGCTTCACCCCTCCACTTT. The chain couples TRBV6-5 to TRBJ1-6, with TRBD1 matching 11 bases. Germline V gene data show CDR1 as MNHEY and CDR2 as SVGAGI. Trimming cost V 6 bases and J 9 bases; bases outside gene matches: 4. The CDR3 contains 14 residues.

This clone was detected a few times. This chain uses TRBV10-3 with TRBJ1-6, with D maybe TRBD1 (5 bases). In germline, CDR1 is ENHRY, CDR2 SYGVKD. This CDR3 is 15 amino acids long. Trimming shortened V by 10 bases and J by 5 bases, and 18 bases separated the two germline ends. The CDR3 DNA reads as TGTGCCACCGCCGTTGGGGACTCAGATAATTCACCCCTCCACTTT. Protein sequence: CATAVGDSDNSPLHF.

The genes are TRBV29-1 and TRBJ2-5; TRBD2 matches 11 bases. The CDR3 spans 13 residues. From germline, CDR1 is SQVTM and CDR2 ANQGSEA. The ends lost 6 bases at V and 5 bases at J; junction bases unmatched: 5. The CDR3 sequence: CSVFSGGAETQYF. CDR3 nucleotides: TGCAGCGTCTTTAGCGGGGGGGCCGAGACCCAGTACTTC.

The V gene is TRBV29-1, the J gene TRBJ2-7, with TRBD1 matching 10 bases. CDR3 length: 14 residues. Germline CDR1 is SQVTM and CDR2 is ANQGSEA. V lost 5 bases to trimming and J lost 4 bases; unmatched junction nucleotides: 8. DNA for the CDR3: TGCAGCGTTCACCCGGGACAGGGGACTTACGAGCAGTACGTC. This encodes CSVHPGQGTYEQYV.

The chain carries TRBV10-2 and TRBJ1-5; D gene unclear. In germline, CDR1 is WSHSY, CDR2 SAAADI. The CDR3 length is 11 residues. V lost 3 bases and J 11 bases, leaving 8 bases between the germline ends. The CDR3 DNA reads TGCGCCAGCAGTGATGTCGGGGCCCAGCATTTT. It is translated as CASSDVGAQHF.

V usage is TRBV10-3 and J usage is TRBJ2-5, with TRBD2 identical over 14 bases. CDR3 length: 15 amino acids. CDR1 is ENHRY and CDR2 is SYGVKD in the germline V gene. The ends lost 6 bases at V and 5 bases at J; junction bases unmatched: 5. The CDR3: CAISGLAGGGETQYF. CDR3 DNA: TGTGCCATCAGCGGACTAGCGGGGGGAGGGGAGACCCAGTACTTC.

The chain couples TRBV5-1 to TRBJ2-6; 7 nucleotides agree with TRBD1. Per germline, CDR1 SGHRS and CDR2 YFSETQ. The CDR3 covers 16 residues. The J segment lost 0 bases and the V segment lost 4 bases, leaving 4 bases of the junction unmatched. The DNA of the CDR3 is TGCGCCAGCAGCATTGGGACAGACTCTGGGGCCAACGTCCTGACTTTC. It specifies CASSIGTDSGANVLTF.

CDR3 in DNA: TGTGCCATCGGGACACCACAAGAGACCCAGTACTTC. The encoded protein is CAIGTPQETQYF. This rearrangement joins TRBV10-3 to TRBJ2-5; tentatively, D is TRBD1 (6 bases). The germline V and J ends were trimmed by 8 bases and 2 bases, with 9 bases remaining between them. The CDR3 has 12 amino acids. Germline V gene lookup returns CDR1 ENHRY and CDR2 SYGVKD.

The chain joins TRBV9 to TRBJ2-1, with 12 bases lining up with TRBD2. The germline V gene has CDR1 SGDLS and CDR2 YYNGEE. Trimming at V came to 1 base and at J to 4 bases, leaving 3 bases not matched to a gene. The CDR3 loop spans 16 amino acids. The CDR3 is CASSVQLAGGYNEQFF. CDR3 nucleotides: TGTGCCAGCAGCGTACAACTAGCGGGGGGTTACAATGAGCAGTTCTTC.

CDR3 coding DNA: TGCGCCAGCAGCTTGGCCGCAGGGGACTATGGCTACACCTTC. This encodes CASSLAAGDYGYTF. The chain uses TRBV5-1 and TRBJ1-2, with D perhaps matching TRBD1 (6 bases). Looked up from germline, CDR1 is SGHRS and CDR2 is YFSETQ. V was clipped by 0 bases and J by 3 bases, with 9 bases between them. The CDR3 has 14 residues.

As DNA, the CDR3 is TGTGCCAGCAGCCTAACAGGGAGCACAGATACGCAGTATTTT. This gives the protein CASSLTGSTDTQYF. The chain is built from TRBV11-2 and TRBJ2-3; maybe TRBD1 (6 bases). This CDR3 region has 14 residues. V was trimmed by 5 bases and J by 0 bases, leaving 9 bases between them. Germline CDR1 reads SGHAT; CDR2 reads FQNNGV.

This rearrangement joins TRBV4-2 to TRBJ2-5, with 15 bases aligning to TRBD2. Trimming removed 2 bases from V and 1 base from J; junction bases left unmatched: 5. The CDR3 runs 18 residues. CDR1 is LGHNA, CDR2 YNFKEQ, per germline. CDR3 DNA: TGTGCCAGCAGCCAATCGGGACTAGCGGGGGGACTCCAAGAGACCCAGTACTTC. It specifies CASSQSGLAGGLQETQYF.

The rearrangement links TRBV7-2 to TRBJ1-2; D gene ambiguous. Per germline, CDR1 SGHTA and CDR2 FQGNSA. Trimming removed 0 bases from V and 4 bases from J, with 6 bases in between. CDR3 length: 13 amino acids. In DNA, the CDR3 is TGTGCCAGCAGCTTAGCTCGGGGCTATGGCTACACCTTC. It encodes CASSLARGYGYTF.

The gene calls are TRBV18 and TRBJ1-1; possibly TRBD1 for D (6 bases). The CDR3 length is 15 residues. Germline CDR1 KGHSH, CDR2 LQKENI. Trimming shortened V by 3 bases and J by 3 bases, and 14 bases separated the two germline ends. CDR3 in DNA: TGTGCCAGCTCACCTCTCACAGGGATTGACACTGAAGCTTTCTTT. It specifies CASSPLTGIDTEAFF. The full variable domain, in which reference TRBV18 and TRBJ1-1 provide the parts outside the CDR3, is NAGVMQNPRHLVRRRGQEARLRCSPMKGHSHVYWYRQLPEEGLKFMVYLQKENIIDESGMPKERFSAEFPKEGPSILRIQQVVRGDSAAYFCASSPLTGIDTEAFFGQGTRLTVV.

The chain uses TRBV5-6 and TRBJ2-3; D remains ambiguous. The CDR3 is 15 amino acids. Germline lookup yields CDR1 SGHDT and CDR2 YYEEEE. V lost 4 bases and J lost 0, with 12 bases in between. CDR3 in DNA: TGTGCCAGCAGCCCAGGCGTACTTAGCACAGATACGCAGTATTTT. Translating gives CASSPGVLSTDTQYF.

CDR3 residues: CASSDRDTGNTIYF. The CDR3 DNA follows: TGTGCCAGCAGCGACAGGGATACTGGAAACACCATATATTTT. V is TRBV9 and J is TRBJ1-3, with TRBD1 as a possible D gene (6 bases). The length of the CDR3 is 14 residues. Germline CDR1 and CDR2: SGDLS and YYNGEE. Trimming removed 3 bases at V and 2 bases at J, with 9 bases between. The whole variable domain, remainder taken from reference TRBV9 and TRBJ1-3, is DSGVTQTPKHLITATGQRVTLRCSPRSGDLSVYWYQQSLDQGLQFLIQYYNGEERAKGNILERFSAQQFPDLHSELNLSSLELGDSALYFCASSDRDTGNTIYFGEGSWLTVV.